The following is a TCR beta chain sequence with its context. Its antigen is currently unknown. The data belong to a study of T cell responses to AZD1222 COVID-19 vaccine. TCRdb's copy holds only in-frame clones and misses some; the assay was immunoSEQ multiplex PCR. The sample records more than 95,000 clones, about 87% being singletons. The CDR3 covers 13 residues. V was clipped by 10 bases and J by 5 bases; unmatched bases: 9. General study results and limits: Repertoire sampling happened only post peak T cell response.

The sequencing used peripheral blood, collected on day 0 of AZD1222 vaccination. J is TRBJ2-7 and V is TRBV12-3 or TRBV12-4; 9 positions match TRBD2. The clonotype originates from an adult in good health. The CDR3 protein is CATAGTSRDEQYF. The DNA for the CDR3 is TGTGCCACCGCCGGGACTAGCAGAGACGAGCAGTACTTC.